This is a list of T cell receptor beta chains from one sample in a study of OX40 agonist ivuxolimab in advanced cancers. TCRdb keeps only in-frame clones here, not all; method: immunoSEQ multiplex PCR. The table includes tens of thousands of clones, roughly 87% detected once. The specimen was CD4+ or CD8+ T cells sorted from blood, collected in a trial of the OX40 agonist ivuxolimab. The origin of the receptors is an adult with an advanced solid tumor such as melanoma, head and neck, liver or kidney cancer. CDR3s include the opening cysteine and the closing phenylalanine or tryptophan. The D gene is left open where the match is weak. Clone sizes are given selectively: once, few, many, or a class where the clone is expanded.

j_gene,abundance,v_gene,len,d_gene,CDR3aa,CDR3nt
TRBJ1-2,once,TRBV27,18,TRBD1,CASRRLILKTGEENGYTF,TGTGCCAGCAGACGGCTAATCCTTAAAACAGGGGAGGAAAATGGCTACACCTTC
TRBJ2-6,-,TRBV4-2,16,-,CASSQPDVSGANVLTF,TGTGCCAGCAGCCAACCAGATGTCTCTGGGGCCAACGTCCTGACTTTC
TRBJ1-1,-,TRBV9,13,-,CASSVVVNTEAFF,TGTGCCAGCAGCGTAGTTGTGAACACTGAAGCTTTCTTT
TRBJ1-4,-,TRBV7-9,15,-,CASSPGDLTNEKLFF,TGTGCCAGCAGCCCAGGGGACTTGACTAATGAAAAACTGTTTTTT
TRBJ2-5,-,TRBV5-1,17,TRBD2,CASSLRNLAGGQETQYF,TGCGCCAGCAGCCTCCGCAACCTAGCGGGGGGACAAGAGACCCAGTACTTC
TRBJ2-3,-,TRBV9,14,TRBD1,CASSVPGQGVTQYF,TGTGCCAGCAGCGTCCCGGGACAGGGCGTTACGCAGTATTTT
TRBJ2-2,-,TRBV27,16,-,CASSFHRLVQAGELFF,TGTGCCAGCAGTTTCCATCGCTTGGTCCAGGCCGGGGAGCTGTTTTTT
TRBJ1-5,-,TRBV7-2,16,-,CASSLANTGSQQPQHF,TGTGCCAGCAGCTTAGCGAACACAGGGTCTCAACAGCCCCAGCATTTT
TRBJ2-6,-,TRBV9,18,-,CASSVAQNPLSGANVLTF,TGTGCCAGCAGCGTAGCTCAGAATCCCCTCTCTGGGGCCAACGTCCTGACTTTC
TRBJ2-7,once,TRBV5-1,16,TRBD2,CASSLTTSGGTYEQYF,TGCGCCAGCAGCTTGACGACTAGCGGGGGTACCTACGAGCAGTACTTC
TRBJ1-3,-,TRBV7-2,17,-,CASSFERSTDSGNTIYF,TGTGCCAGCAGCTTCGAAAGATCGACTGACTCTGGAAACACCATATATTTT
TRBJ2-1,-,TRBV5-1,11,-,CASSLIDEQFF,TGCGCCAGCAGCTTGATCGATGAGCAGTTCTTC
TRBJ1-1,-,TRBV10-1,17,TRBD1,CASSEQQGRLSGVEAFF,TGCGCCAGCAGTGAGCAACAGGGGCGACTAAGTGGGGTGGAAGCTTTCTTT
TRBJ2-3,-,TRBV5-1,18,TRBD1,CASSSDLSGTGSTDTQYF,TGCGCCAGCAGCTCGGACCTCTCCGGGACAGGGAGCACAGATACGCAGTATTTT
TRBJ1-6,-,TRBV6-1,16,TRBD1,CASSERTGGNNSPLHF,TGTGCCAGCAGTGAAAGGACAGGGGGTAATAATTCACCCCTCCACTTT
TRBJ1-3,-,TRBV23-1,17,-,CASSQSLRSLGGNTIYF,TGCGCCAGCAGTCAATCGCTCCGTTCTCTTGGTGGAAACACCATATATTTT
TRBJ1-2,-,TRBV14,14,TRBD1,CASSRGGQGYGYTF,TGTGCCAGCAGCCGGGGGGGACAGGGCTATGGCTACACCTTC
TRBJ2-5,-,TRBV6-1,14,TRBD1,CASRLGTGGETQYF,TGTGCCAGCAGGTTAGGGACAGGAGGAGAGACCCAGTACTTC
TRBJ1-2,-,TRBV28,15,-,CASTTAGRRHYGYTF,TGTGCCAGCACCACCGCAGGGAGACGACACTATGGCTACACCTTC
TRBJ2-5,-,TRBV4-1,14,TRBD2,CASSQPGTRETQYF,TGCGCCAGCAGCCAACCCGGGACTAGAGAGACCCAGTACTTC
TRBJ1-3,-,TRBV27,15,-,CASSFTGVSGNTIYF,TGTGCCAGCAGTTTCACAGGCGTTTCTGGAAACACCATATATTTT
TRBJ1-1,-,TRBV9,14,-,CASSVAGGNTEAFF,TGTGCCAGCAGCGTAGCTGGAGGGAACACTGAAGCTTTCTTT
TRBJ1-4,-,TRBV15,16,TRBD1,CATSRLGTGTNEKLFF,TGTGCCACCAGCAGGCTAGGGACAGGGACTAATGAAAAACTGTTTTTT
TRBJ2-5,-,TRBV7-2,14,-,CASSLAGGLETQYF,TGTGCCAGCAGCTTAGCGGGGGGCCTTGAGACCCAGTACTTC
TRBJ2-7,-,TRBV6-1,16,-,CASSDPSYRGGYEQYF,TGTGCCAGCAGTGATCCTAGTTACAGGGGAGGCTACGAGCAGTACTTC
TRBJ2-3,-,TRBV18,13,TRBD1,CASSPDREDTQYF,TGTGCCAGCTCCCCCGACAGGGAAGATACGCAGTATTTT